This TCR beta chain stems from a study of shared clonotypes between healthy human individuals. This clone appeared once. This CDR3 comprises 16 residues. V gave up 9 bases and J gave up 0 bases; unmatched junction bases: 11. Germline V gene data show CDR1 as SGHTA and CDR2 as FQGNSA. Using immunoSEQ multiplex PCR, the repertoire was profiled, and TCRdb retains in-frame clones only, with some absent. There are a few hundred thousand clones in the sample; 65% occur only once, and around 10% lies in the top ten. This chain uses TRBV7-2 with TRBJ2-7, with 10 bases that match TRBD1. The TCR originated in a man aged 30 to 39 in good health. Sequenced sample: memory CD4+ T cells sorted from blood. Regarding subset: CD45RA-negative fraction. The CDR3 is CARGRDRGLPSYEQYF. The DNA for the CDR3 is TGTGCCAGGGGTAGGGACAGGGGCCTTCCCTCCTACGAGCAGTACTTC.